This TCR beta chain was observed in a study of T-cell memory formation after mild COVID-19. As for the study in general: Largely donor-specific sequence clusters came from two donors. Study outcomes and limitations: The appearance of some responding clones in pre-infection memory suggested that cross-reactive memory joined.

Germline V gene data show CDR1 as SGHRS and CDR2 as YFSETQ. Deletions cut 1 base from V and 0 bases from J, with 2 bases between. The CDR3 has 14 residues. TCRdb ran MiXCR on the 5' RACE reads and lists one entry per CDR3 protein. The table lists tens of thousands of distinct CDR3 sequences, approximately 12% of them singletons, with under 30% in the top ten. This clonotype was detected many times. The antigen is unknown. The TCR originated in a man in his late teens or twenties who had mild COVID-19 (a few samples of this study predate the infection). Cell type and time point are not known. The rearrangement joins TRBV5-1 to TRBJ2-6; the D is unclear. The sample taken for sequencing was PBMCs or a T cell subset sorted from them (not recorded which). DNA for the CDR3: TGCGCCAGCAGCTTGTACTCTGGGGCCAACGTCCTGACTTTC. Translated: CASSLYSGANVLTF.